This TCR beta chain was obtained from a study of blood T cells in healthy people across ages. Through a sample-barcoded 5' primer and a J-beta primer mix, a second PCR was run for roughly 6 to 12 cycles. A 12-random-nucleotide template-switch adaptor tagged each cDNA molecule. TCRdb passed the 5' RACE reads through MiXCR, listing each CDR3 protein once. The table records about 670,000 distinct CDR3 sequences, roughly two fifths of them present only once. V was trimmed by 1 base and J by 8 bases, leaving 14 bases between them. This CDR3 comprises 14 residues. From germline, CDR1 is SEHNR and CDR2 FQNEAQ (reference sequence). Researchers collected roughly 10 milliliters of peripheral blood from every single donor. This clonotype has only a few counts.

This clonotype was sampled from a man at least 80 years old in good health. The source material was blood. V usage is TRBV7-9 and J usage is TRBJ1-2, with D tentatively TRBD1 (5 bases). The DNA of the CDR3 is TGTGCCAGCAGCTTAGTCCAGGGCTATTTGGGCTACACCTTC. It yields the protein CASSLVQGYLGYTF.